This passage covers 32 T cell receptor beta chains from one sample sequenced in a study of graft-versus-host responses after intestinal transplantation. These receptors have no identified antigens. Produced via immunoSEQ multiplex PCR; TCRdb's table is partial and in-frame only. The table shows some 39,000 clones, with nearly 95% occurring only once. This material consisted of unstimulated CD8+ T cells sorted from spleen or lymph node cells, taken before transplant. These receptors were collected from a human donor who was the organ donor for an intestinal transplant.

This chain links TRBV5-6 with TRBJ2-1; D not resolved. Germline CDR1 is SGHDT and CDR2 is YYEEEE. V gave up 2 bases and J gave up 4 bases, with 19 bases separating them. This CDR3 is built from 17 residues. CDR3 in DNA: TGTGCCAGCAGCTTTCTTGAGCCCCAGGACCTTTACAATGAGCAGTTCTTC. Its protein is CASSFLEPQDLYNEQFF. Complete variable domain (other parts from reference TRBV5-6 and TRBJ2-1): DAGVTQSPTHLIKTRGQQVTLRCSPKSGHDTVSWYQQALGQGPQFIFQYYEEEERQRGNFPDRFSGHQFPNYSSELNVNALLLGDSALYLCASSFLEPQDLYNEQFFGPGTRLTVL.

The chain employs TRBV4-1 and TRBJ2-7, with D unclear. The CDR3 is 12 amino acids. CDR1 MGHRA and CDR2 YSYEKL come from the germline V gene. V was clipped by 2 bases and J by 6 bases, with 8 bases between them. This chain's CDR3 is CASSQSYGEQYF. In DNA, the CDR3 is TGCGCCAGCAGCCAATCTTACGGCGAGCAGTACTTC.

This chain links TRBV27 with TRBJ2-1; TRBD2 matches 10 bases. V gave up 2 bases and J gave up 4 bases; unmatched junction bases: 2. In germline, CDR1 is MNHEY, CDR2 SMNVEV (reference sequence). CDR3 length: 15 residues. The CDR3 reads CASSLVAGGYNEQFF. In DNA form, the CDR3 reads TGTGCCAGCAGTTTAGTAGCGGGGGGTTACAATGAGCAGTTCTTC.

The CDR3 DNA is TGTGCCAGCAGTTCGGGACAGGGGGTTTCACCCCTCCACTTT. This sequence encodes CASSSGQGVSPLHF. V is TRBV28 and J is TRBJ1-6; TRBD1 agrees at 11 bases. Germline trimming cut 4 bases from V and 9 bases from J; bases unmatched to any gene: 2. From germline, CDR1 is MDHEN and CDR2 SYDVKM. CDR3 length: 14 residues.

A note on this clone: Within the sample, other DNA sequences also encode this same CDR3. Written as DNA, the CDR3 is TGTGCCAGCAGCGTCACAGGGAGCTCTGGAAACACCATATATTTT. It encodes CASSVTGSSGNTIYF. The chain couples TRBV9 to TRBJ1-3; D is perhaps TRBD1 (6 bases). This CDR3 comprises 15 residues. The V end lost 2 bases, the J end lost 0 bases, and 9 bases lay between the germline ends. CDR1 is SGDLS and CDR2 is YYNGEE in the germline V gene.

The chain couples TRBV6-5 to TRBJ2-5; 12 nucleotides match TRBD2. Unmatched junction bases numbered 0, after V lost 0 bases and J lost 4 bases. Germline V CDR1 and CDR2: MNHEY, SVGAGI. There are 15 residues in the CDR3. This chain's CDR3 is CASSYSTSGGETQYF. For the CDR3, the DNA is TGTGCCAGCAGTTACTCGACTAGCGGGGGAGAGACCCAGTACTTC.

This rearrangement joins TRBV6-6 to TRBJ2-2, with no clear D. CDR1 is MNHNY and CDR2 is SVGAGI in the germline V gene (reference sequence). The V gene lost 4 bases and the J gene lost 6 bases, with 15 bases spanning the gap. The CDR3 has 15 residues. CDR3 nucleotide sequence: TGTGCCAGCAGTTCCCCTAAGGGTTCCCCCGGGGAGCTGTTTTTT. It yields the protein CASSSPKGSPGELFF.

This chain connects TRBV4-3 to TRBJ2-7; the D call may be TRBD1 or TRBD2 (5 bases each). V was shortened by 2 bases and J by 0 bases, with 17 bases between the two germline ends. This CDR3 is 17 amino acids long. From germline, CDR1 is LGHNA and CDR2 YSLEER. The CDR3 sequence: CASSQYLGDLSSYEQYF. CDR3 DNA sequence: TGCGCCAGCAGCCAATATCTGGGGGACCTCAGCTCCTACGAGCAGTACTTC.

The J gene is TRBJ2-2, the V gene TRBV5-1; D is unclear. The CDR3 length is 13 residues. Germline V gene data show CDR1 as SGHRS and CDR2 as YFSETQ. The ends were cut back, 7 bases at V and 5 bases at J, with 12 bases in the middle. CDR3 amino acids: CASQTEGTGELFF. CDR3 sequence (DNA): TGCGCCAGCCAAACGGAAGGAACCGGGGAGCTGTTTTTT.

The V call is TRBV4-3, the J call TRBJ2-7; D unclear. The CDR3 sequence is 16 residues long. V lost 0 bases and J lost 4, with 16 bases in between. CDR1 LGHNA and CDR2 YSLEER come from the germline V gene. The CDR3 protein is CASSQDRLSLLYEQYF. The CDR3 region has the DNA TGCGCCAGCAGCCAAGATAGGCTGTCACTCCTTTACGAGCAGTACTTC.

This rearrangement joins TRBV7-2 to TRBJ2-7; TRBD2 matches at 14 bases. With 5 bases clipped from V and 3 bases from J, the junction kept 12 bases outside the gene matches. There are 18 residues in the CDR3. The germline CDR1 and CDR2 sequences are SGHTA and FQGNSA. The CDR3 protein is CASSPEGLAGATFYEQYF. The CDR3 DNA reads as TGTGCCAGCAGCCCCGAGGGACTAGCGGGGGCGACTTTCTACGAGCAGTACTTC. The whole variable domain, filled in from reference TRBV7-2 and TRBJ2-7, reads GAGVSQSPSNKVTEKGKDVELRCDPISGHTALYWYRQSLGQGLEFLIYFQGNSAPDKSGLPSDRFSAERTGGSVSTLTIQRTQQEDSAVYLCASSPEGLAGATFYEQYFGPGTRLTVT.

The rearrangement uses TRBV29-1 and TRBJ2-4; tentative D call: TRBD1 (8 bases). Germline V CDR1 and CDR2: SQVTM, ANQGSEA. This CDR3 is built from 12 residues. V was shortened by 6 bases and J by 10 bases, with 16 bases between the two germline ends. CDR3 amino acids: CSVAGQGGIQYF. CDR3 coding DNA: TGCAGCGTCGCAGGACAGGGAGGGATTCAGTACTTC.

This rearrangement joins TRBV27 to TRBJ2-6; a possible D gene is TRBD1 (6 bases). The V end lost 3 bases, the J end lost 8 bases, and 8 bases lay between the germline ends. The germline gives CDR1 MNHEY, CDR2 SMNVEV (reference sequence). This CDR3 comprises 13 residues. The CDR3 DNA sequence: TGTGCCAGCAGTTTTAGGGGGACCAACGTCCTGACTTTC. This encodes CASSFRGTNVLTF. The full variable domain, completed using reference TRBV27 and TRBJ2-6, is EAQVTQNPRYLITVTGKKLTVTCSQNMNHEYMSWYRQDPGLGLRQIYYSMNVEVTDKGDVPEGYKVSRKEKRNFPLILESPSPNQTSLYFCASSFRGTNVLTFGAGSRLTVL.

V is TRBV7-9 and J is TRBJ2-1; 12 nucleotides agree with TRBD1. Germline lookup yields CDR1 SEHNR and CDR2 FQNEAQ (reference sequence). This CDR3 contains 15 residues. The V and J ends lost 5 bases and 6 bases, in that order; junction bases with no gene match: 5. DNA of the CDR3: TGTGCCAGCAGCCAGGGACAGGGGGCGCTCAATGAGCAGTTCTTC. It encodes CASSQGQGALNEQFF.

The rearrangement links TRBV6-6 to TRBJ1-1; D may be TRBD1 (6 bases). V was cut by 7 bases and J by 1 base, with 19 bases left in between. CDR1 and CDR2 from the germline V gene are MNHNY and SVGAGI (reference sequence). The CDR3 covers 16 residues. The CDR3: CASTFRTGGPNTEAFF. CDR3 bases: TGTGCCAGCACCTTCCGGACGGGGGGCCCGAACACTGAAGCTTTCTTT.

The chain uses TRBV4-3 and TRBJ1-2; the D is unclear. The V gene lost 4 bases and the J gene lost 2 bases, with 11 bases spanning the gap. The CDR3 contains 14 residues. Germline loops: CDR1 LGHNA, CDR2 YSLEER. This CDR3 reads CASSPGRQNYGYTF. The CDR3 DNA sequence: TGCGCCAGCAGCCCCGGACGGCAGAACTATGGCTACACCTTC.

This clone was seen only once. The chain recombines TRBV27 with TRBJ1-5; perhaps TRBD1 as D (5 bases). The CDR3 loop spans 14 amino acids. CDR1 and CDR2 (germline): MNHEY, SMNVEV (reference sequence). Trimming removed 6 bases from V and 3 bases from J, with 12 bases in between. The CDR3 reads CASSLTGFNQPQHF. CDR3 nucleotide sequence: TGTGCCAGCAGCCTAACAGGTTTCAATCAGCCCCAGCATTTT.

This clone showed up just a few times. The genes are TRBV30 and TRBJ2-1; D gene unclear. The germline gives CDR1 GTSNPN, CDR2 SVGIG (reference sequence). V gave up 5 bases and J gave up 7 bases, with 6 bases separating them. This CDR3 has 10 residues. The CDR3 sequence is CAWGDNEQFF. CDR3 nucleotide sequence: TGTGCCTGGGGGGATAATGAGCAGTTCTTC.

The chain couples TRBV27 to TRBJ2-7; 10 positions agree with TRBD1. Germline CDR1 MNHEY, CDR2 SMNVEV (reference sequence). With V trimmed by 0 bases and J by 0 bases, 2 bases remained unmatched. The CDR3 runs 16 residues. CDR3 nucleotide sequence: TGTGCCAGCAGTTTATCGGGACAGGGGTTCTCCTACGAGCAGTACTTC. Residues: CASSLSGQGFSYEQYF.

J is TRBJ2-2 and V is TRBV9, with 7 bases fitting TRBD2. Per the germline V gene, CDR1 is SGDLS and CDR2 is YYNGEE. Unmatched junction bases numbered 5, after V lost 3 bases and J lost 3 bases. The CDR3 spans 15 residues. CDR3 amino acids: CASSGGTIDTGELFF. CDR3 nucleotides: TGTGCCAGCAGCGGGGGGACTATTGACACCGGGGAGCTGTTTTTT.

CDR3 nucleotide sequence: TGTGCCAGCAGTGAAGGCACAGACAATGAGCAGTTCTTC. Amino acid sequence: CASSEGTDNEQFF. The J gene is TRBJ2-1, the V gene TRBV2, with no clear D. The CDR3 length is 13 residues. The germline V gene has CDR1 SNHLY and CDR2 FYNNEI. V shed 1 base and J shed 5 bases, with 6 bases lying between them.

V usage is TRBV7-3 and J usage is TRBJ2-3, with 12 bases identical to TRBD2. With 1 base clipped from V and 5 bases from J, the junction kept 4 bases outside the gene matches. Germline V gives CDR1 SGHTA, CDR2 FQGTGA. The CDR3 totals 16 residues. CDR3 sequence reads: CASSLKGLAGQDTQYF. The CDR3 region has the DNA TGTGCCAGCAGCTTAAAGGGACTAGCGGGCCAAGATACGCAGTATTTT.

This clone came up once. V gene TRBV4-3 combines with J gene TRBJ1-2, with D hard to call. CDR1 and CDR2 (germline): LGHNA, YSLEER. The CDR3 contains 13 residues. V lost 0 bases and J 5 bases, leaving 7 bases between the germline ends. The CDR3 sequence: CASSQDGGYGYTF. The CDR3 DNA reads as TGCGCCAGCAGCCAAGATGGAGGTTATGGCTACACCTTC.

The CDR3, as DNA: TGTGCCAGCAGGCGACAGGAGAATAGCAATCAGCCCCAGCATTTT. Its protein is CASRRQENSNQPQHF. The chain carries TRBV6-6 and TRBJ1-5, with D possibly matching TRBD1 (6 bases). CDR1 MNHNY and CDR2 SVGAGI come from the germline V gene (reference sequence). Trimming stripped 6 bases from V and 0 bases from J, with 12 bases between. The CDR3 sequence is 15 residues long.

CDR3 region: CASSLGAGRSYEQYF. The CDR3 nucleotides read TGTGCCAGCAGCTTAGGGGCGGGGAGATCCTACGAGCAGTACTTC. The rearrangement joins TRBV11-2 to TRBJ2-7; D is perhaps TRBD2 (6 bases). Germline-derived CDR1 and CDR2 are SGHAT and FQNNGV. V was cut by 1 base and J by 1 base, with 11 bases left in between. This CDR3 region has 15 residues.

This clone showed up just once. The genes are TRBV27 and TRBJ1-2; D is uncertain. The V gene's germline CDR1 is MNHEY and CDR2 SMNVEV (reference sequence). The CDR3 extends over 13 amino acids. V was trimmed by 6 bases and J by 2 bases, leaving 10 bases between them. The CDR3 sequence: CASSFGMNYGYTF. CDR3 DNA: TGTGCCAGCAGCTTCGGCATGAACTATGGCTACACCTTC.

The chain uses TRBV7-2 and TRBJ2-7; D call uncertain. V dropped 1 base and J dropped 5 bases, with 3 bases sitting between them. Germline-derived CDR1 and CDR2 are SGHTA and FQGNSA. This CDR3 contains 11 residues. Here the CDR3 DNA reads TGTGCCAGCAGCTTAGGCAACGAGCAGTACTTC. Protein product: CASSLGNEQYF. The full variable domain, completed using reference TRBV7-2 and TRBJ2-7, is GAGVSQSPSNKVTEKGKDVELRCDPISGHTALYWYRQSLGQGLEFLIYFQGNSAPDKSGLPSDRFSAERTGGSVSTLTIQRTQQEDSAVYLCASSLGNEQYFGPGTRLTVT.

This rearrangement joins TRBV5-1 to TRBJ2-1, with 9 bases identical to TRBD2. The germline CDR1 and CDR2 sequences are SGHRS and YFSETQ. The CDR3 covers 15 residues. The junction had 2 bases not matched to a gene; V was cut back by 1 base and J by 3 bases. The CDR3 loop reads CASSLSSGVYNEQFF. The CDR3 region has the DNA TGCGCCAGCAGCTTGTCTAGCGGGGTCTACAATGAGCAGTTCTTC.

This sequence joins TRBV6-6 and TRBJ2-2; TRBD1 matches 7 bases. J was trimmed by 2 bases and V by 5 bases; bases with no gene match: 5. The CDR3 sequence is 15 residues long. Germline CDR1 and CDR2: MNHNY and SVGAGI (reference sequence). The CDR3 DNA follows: TGTGCCAGCAGTCGACAGGGAATAAACACCGGGGAGCTGTTTTTT. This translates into CASSRQGINTGELFF.

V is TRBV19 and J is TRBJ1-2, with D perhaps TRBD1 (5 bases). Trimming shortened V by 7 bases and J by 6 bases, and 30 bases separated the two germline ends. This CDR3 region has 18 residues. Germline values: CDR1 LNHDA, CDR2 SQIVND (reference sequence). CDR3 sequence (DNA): TGTGCCAGTAAGCCTGGATGGGACTTCGAGAGAACAGCCCATGGCTACACCTTC. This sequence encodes CASKPGWDFERTAHGYTF.

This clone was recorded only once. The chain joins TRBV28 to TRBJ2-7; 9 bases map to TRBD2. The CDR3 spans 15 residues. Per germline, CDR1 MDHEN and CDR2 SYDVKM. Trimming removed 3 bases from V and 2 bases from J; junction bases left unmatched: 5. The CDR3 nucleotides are TGTGCCAGCAGTTTTGCGCGGGGGGGCCCCTACGAGCAGTACTTC. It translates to CASSFARGGPYEQYF.

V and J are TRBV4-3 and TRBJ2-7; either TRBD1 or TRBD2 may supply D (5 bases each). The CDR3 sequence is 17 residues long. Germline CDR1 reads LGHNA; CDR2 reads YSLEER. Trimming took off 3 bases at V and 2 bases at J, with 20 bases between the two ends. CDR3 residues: CASSHGTAAARTYEQYF. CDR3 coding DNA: TGCGCCAGCAGCCACGGGACGGCCGCCGCCCGGACCTACGAGCAGTACTTC.